This TCR beta chain was sequenced in a study of cytomegalovirus exposure and HLA in healthy donors. Findings and limits, study-wide: Most TCR beta V segments were productive about 90% or about 30% of the time in an earlier analysis.

Vbeta (60) and Jbeta (13) primers were used in the PCR. TCRdb's table, derived via immunoSEQ multiplex PCR, lists solely in-frame clones and lacks some. Among about 43,000 clones listed, 70% to 85% were seen once. CDR1 is MRHNA, CDR2 SNTAGT, per germline. There are 15 residues in the CDR3. After removal of 4 bases from V and 3 bases from J, the junction contained 0 bases not matched to a gene. On this clone itself: Its antigen is currently unknown.

The chain is built from TRBV6-4 and TRBJ2-2; TRBD2 agrees at 12 bases. Sequenced input: PBMCs. The receptor comes from a man aged 25 to 45 in good health and CMV-seronegative. The chain's CDR3 is CASSGLAGDTGELFF. Written as DNA, the CDR3 is TGTGCCAGCAGTGGACTAGCGGGAGACACCGGGGAGCTGTTTTTT.